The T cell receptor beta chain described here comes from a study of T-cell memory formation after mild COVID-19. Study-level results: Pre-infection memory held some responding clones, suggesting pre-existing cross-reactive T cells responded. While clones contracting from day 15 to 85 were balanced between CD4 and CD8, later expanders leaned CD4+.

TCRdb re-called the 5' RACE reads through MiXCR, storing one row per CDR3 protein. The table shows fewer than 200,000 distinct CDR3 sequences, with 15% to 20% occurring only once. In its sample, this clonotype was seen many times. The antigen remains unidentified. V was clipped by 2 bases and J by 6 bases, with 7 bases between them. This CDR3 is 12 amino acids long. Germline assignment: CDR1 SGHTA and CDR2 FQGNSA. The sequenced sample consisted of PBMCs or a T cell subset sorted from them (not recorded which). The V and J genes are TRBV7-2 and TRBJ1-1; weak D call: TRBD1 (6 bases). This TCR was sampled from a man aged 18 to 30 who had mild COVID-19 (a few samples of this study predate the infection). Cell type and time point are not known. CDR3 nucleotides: TGTGCCAGCAGCTTAAGGGGGGCTGAAGCTTTCTTT. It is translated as CASSLRGAEAFF.